Below are 31 T cell receptor beta chains sequenced from a single sample in a study of cytomegalovirus exposure and HLA in healthy donors. It was with 60 Vbeta and 13 Jbeta primers that the PCR ran. The repertoire was sequenced with immunoSEQ multiplex PCR; TCRdb's copy has only in-frame clones and lacks some. The table lists roughly 170,000 clones, just under 80% of them singletons. The sequenced sample consisted of PBMCs. Every receptor here comes from a man aged 30 to 45 in good health and CMV-seronegative.

The rearrangement uses TRBV7-2 and TRBJ2-7; 12 bases are a match to TRBD2. The CDR3 loop spans 14 amino acids. V gave up 5 bases and J gave up 3 bases; unmatched junction bases: 2. Germline lookup yields CDR1 SGHTA and CDR2 FQGNSA. In DNA form, the CDR3 reads TGTGCCAGCAGCACTAGCGGGAGGCGCTACGAGCAGTACTTC. Its protein is CASSTSGRRYEQYF.

For this clone: One junction end disagrees with the germline gene, perhaps due to a read error. This chain uses TRBV4-3 with TRBJ2-5, with D tentatively TRBD2 (6 bases). CDR1 LGHNA and CDR2 YSLEER come from the germline V gene. The CDR3 spans 16 residues. CDR3 nucleotide sequence: TGCGCCAGCAGTCAAGGTGGGGGACTTCATTCTGAGACCCAGTACTTC. Protein product: CASSQGGGLHSETQYF.

This chain links TRBV30 with TRBJ1-2; 7 bases align to TRBD1. The J segment lost 3 bases and the V segment lost 3 bases, leaving 10 bases of the junction unmatched. Germline assignment: CDR1 GTSNPN and CDR2 SVGIG (reference sequence). This CDR3 is built from 15 residues. CDR3 in amino acids: CAWRFTDRNYYGYTF. The CDR3, as DNA: TGTGCCTGGAGGTTTACGGACAGGAATTACTATGGCTACACCTTC.

The chain combines TRBV19 with TRBJ1-5, with 7 bases identical to TRBD1. This CDR3 has 15 amino acids. CDR1 LNHDA and CDR2 SQIVND come from the germline V gene (reference sequence). Trimming at V came to 6 bases and at J to 7 bases, leaving 12 bases not matched to a gene. CDR3 region: CASRGQNAQVQPQHF. The CDR3 nucleotides read TGTGCCAGTAGGGGACAGAATGCTCAAGTGCAGCCCCAGCATTTT.

The V call is TRBV5-4, the J call TRBJ2-7; the match to TRBD2 covers 12 bases. The CDR3 has 15 amino acids. The J segment lost 3 bases and the V segment lost 5 bases, leaving 6 bases of the junction unmatched. Germline assignment: CDR1 SGHNT and CDR2 YYREEE (reference sequence). The CDR3 loop reads CASSSTSGSVYEQYF. The CDR3 DNA reads as TGTGCCAGCAGTTCGACTAGCGGGAGTGTCTACGAGCAGTACTTC.

This clone came up once. This same CDR3 is encoded by further DNA sequences in the sample. V gene TRBV25-1 combines with J gene TRBJ1-1; D gene uncertain. V gave up 0 bases and J gave up 5 bases, with 13 bases separating them. This CDR3 comprises 15 residues. Germline loops: CDR1 MGHDK, CDR2 SYGVNS. The CDR3 sequence: CASSEYLTPGTEAFF. CDR3 DNA: TGTGCCAGCAGTGAATACCTCACCCCAGGAACTGAAGCTTTCTTT.

The rearrangement links TRBV6-6 to TRBJ2-7; D is perhaps TRBD2 (6 bases). The V gene lost 0 bases and the J gene lost 6 bases, with 6 bases spanning the gap. The CDR3 loop spans 12 amino acids. Germline V lookup: CDR1 MNHNY, CDR2 SVGAGI (reference sequence). The CDR3 nucleotides read TGTGCCAGCAGTTACTCCGGGAGCGAGCAGTACTTC. Protein: CASSYSGSEQYF.

V usage is TRBV5-1 and J usage is TRBJ2-2, with D uncertain. Deletions cut 0 bases from V and 3 bases from J, with 6 bases between. The CDR3 contains 14 residues. Per the germline V gene, CDR1 is SGHRS and CDR2 is YFSETQ. The CDR3 protein is CASSLDIYTGELFF. CDR3 nucleotide sequence: TGCGCCAGCAGCTTGGACATTTACACCGGGGAGCTGTTTTTT.

This chain joins TRBV25-1 and TRBJ2-3, with 9 bases lining up with TRBD2. CDR1 is MGHDK, CDR2 SYGVNS, per germline. The CDR3 length is 17 residues. Trimming removed 1 base from V and 3 bases from J; junction bases left unmatched: 8. CDR3: CASSESSGTSGTDTQYF. DNA of the CDR3: TGTGCCAGCAGTGAATCGAGCGGAACTAGCGGGACAGATACGCAGTATTTT. Full variable domain (rest looked up from reference TRBV25-1 and TRBJ2-3): EADIYQTPRYLVIGTGKKITLECSQTMGHDKMYWYQQDPGMELHLIHYSYGVNSTEKGDLSSESTVSRIRTEHFPLTLESARPSHTSQYLCASSESSGTSGTDTQYFGPGTRLTVL.

This clone has just a few counts. The rearrangement joins TRBV5-4 to TRBJ2-2; 8 positions agree with TRBD1. J was trimmed by 1 base and V by 4 bases; bases with no gene match: 9. This CDR3 spans 17 amino acids. Per the germline V gene, CDR1 is SGHNT and CDR2 is YYREEE (reference sequence). The CDR3 is CASSRGRGTGNTGELFF. DNA of the CDR3: TGTGCCAGCAGCAGAGGCCGCGGGACAGGGAACACCGGGGAGCTGTTTTTT.

The chain links TRBV10-3 to TRBJ2-6; perhaps TRBD1 as D (6 bases). Germline CDR1 and CDR2: ENHRY and SYGVKD. This CDR3 region has 16 residues. With 0 bases removed from V and 2 bases from J, the gap between germline ends came to 8 bases. CDR3 region: CAISESEGAGANVLTF. The CDR3 DNA is TGTGCCATCAGTGAGTCAGAGGGGGCTGGGGCCAACGTCCTGACTTTC.

The rearrangement joins TRBV28 to TRBJ1-5, with D possibly matching TRBD1 (5 bases). The CDR3 totals 15 residues. The germline V and J ends were trimmed by 7 bases and 5 bases, with 18 bases remaining between them. CDR1 is MDHEN, CDR2 SYDVKM, per germline. The CDR3 reads CASIGTGEADQPQHF. The CDR3, as DNA: TGTGCCAGCATTGGGACGGGAGAGGCGGATCAGCCCCAGCATTTT.

V is TRBV10-3 and J is TRBJ2-3; 8 bases align to TRBD2. Germline V gene lookup returns CDR1 ENHRY and CDR2 SYGVKD. This CDR3 has 14 amino acids. V dropped 10 bases and J dropped 6; count of bases not matched to a gene: 12. CDR3 in DNA: TGTGCCACCAGACAACACGGGGGGGCGGATACGCAGTATTTT. Encoded protein: CATRQHGGADTQYF.

This rearrangement joins TRBV5-1 to TRBJ2-5, with a weak D call TRBD1 (5 bases). Germline lookup yields CDR1 SGHRS and CDR2 YFSETQ. V lost 0 bases and J 3 bases, leaving 9 bases between the germline ends. This CDR3 has 14 amino acids. CDR3 nucleotides: TGCGCCAGCAGCTTGGTTGCCAGGGAAGAGACCCAGTACTTC. It codes for CASSLVAREETQYF.

V gene TRBV27 combines with J gene TRBJ1-5, with TRBD1 matching over 8 bases. This CDR3 comprises 15 residues. The germline gives CDR1 MNHEY, CDR2 SMNVEV (reference sequence). Trimming removed 6 bases from V and 4 bases from J; junction bases left unmatched: 8. CDR3 DNA: TGTGCCAGCAGACAGGACAGGGTATCAAATCAGCCCCAGCATTTT. Translation: CASRQDRVSNQPQHF.

This chain joins TRBV11-2 and TRBJ2-3, with 8 positions matching TRBD2. The CDR3 has 17 amino acids. Germline CDR1 SGHAT, CDR2 FQNNGV. V lost 2 bases to trimming and J lost 0 bases; unmatched junction nucleotides: 7. Written as DNA, the CDR3 is TGTGCCAGCAGCTTACATTTAGCGGGACTGAGCACAGATACGCAGTATTTT. Its translation is CASSLHLAGLSTDTQYF.

The chain is built from TRBV30 and TRBJ2-3; TRBD2 matches 8 bases. The CDR3 is 14 amino acids. V was pared by 4 bases and J by 4 bases, with 7 bases of the junction left unmatched. Germline lookup yields CDR1 GTSNPN and CDR2 SVGIG (reference sequence). CDR3 DNA sequence: TGTGCCTGGACACGGGGGGGCCCCCCAGATACGCAGTATTTT. Protein sequence: CAWTRGGPPDTQYF.

J is TRBJ2-7 and V is TRBV4-3, with 8 bases that match TRBD2. Germline V gene lookup returns CDR1 LGHNA and CDR2 YSLEER. The CDR3 runs to 15 residues. V lost 3 bases to trimming and J lost 3 bases; unmatched junction nucleotides: 7. Written as DNA, the CDR3 is TGCGCCAGCAGCCACCAAAGCGGGGGTCTCTACGAGCAGTACTTC. The encoded protein is CASSHQSGGLYEQYF.

V usage is TRBV7-2 and J usage is TRBJ1-2, with 7 bases that match TRBD1. With V trimmed by 2 bases and J by 2 bases, 5 bases remained unmatched. The CDR3 consists of 15 residues. The germline V gene has CDR1 SGHTA and CDR2 FQGNSA. CDR3 region: CASSLWTGTNYGYTF. For the CDR3, the DNA is TGTGCCAGCAGCTTATGGACAGGAACGAACTATGGCTACACCTTC.

The chain links TRBV6-5 to TRBJ1-5; 7 nucleotides line up with TRBD1. There are 14 residues in the CDR3. V lost 6 bases and J lost 3; bases outside the gene matches: 5. The germline gives CDR1 MNHEY, CDR2 SVGAGI. CDR3 nucleotides: TGTGCCAGCAGCCCCGGGACAGCCAATCAGCCCCAGCATTTT. Its protein product is CASSPGTANQPQHF.

The CDR3 nucleotides read TGTGCCAGTAAGAACCGGGACAGGGGGTACGAAGAGCAGTACTTC. Protein: CASKNRDRGYEEQYF. The V call is TRBV19, the J call TRBJ2-5, with 11 bases matching TRBD1. This CDR3 has 15 amino acids. Looked up from germline, CDR1 is LNHDA and CDR2 is SQIVND (reference sequence). J lost 11 bases, V lost 7 bases, and 15 bases had no gene match.

The chain employs TRBV30 and TRBJ1-2, with TRBD1 identical over 9 bases. The CDR3 covers 15 residues. Trimming removed 3 bases from V and 4 bases from J; junction bases left unmatched: 9. The germline V gene has CDR1 GTSNPN and CDR2 SVGIG (reference sequence). DNA for the CDR3: TGTGCCTGGAGAGCCGGGACAGGGCGATTCTATGGCTACACCTTC. Translated, it gives CAWRAGTGRFYGYTF.

The chain combines TRBV5-1 with TRBJ2-6; D remains ambiguous. CDR1 SGHRS and CDR2 YFSETQ come from the germline V gene. Trimming pared 6 bases from V and 4 bases from J, leaving 8 bases between. The CDR3 covers 13 residues. CDR3 in amino acids: CASKTPGANVLTF. The CDR3 nucleotides read TGCGCCAGCAAGACTCCCGGGGCCAACGTCCTGACTTTC.

The chain uses TRBV28 and TRBJ2-3; a possible D gene is TRBD2 (5 bases). With 1 base removed from V and 1 base from J, the gap between germline ends came to 6 bases. Germline V CDR1 and CDR2: MDHEN, SYDVKM. There are 14 residues in the CDR3. DNA for the CDR3: TGTGCCAGCAGTTTATTACTAGGCACAGATACGCAGTATTTT. Translating gives CASSLLLGTDTQYF.

V is TRBV5-6 and J is TRBJ1-1; perhaps TRBD1 as D (5 bases). Trimming took 5 bases from V and 4 from J, leaving 18 bases between them. This CDR3 region has 15 residues. Germline V gene sequence: CDR1 SGHDT, CDR2 YYEEEE. This chain's CDR3 is CASRPTARVGTEAFF. The DNA of the CDR3 is TGTGCCAGCAGGCCAACGGCCAGGGTGGGCACTGAAGCTTTCTTT.

This clone came up once. The genes are TRBV11-1 and TRBJ2-5; a possible D gene is TRBD1 (5 bases). Trimming removed 0 bases from V and 5 bases from J, with 13 bases in between. Germline assignment: CDR1 SGHAT and CDR2 FQDESV (reference sequence). This CDR3 has 15 residues. In DNA form, the CDR3 reads TGTGCCAGCAGCTTAGCCAGACAGTACGTCGAGACCCAGTACTTC. Translated: CASSLARQYVETQYF.

This sequence joins TRBV9 and TRBJ2-7, with TRBD1 matching over 7 bases. From germline, CDR1 is SGDLS and CDR2 YYNGEE. J was trimmed by 0 bases and V by 2 bases; bases with no gene match: 17. The CDR3 runs 19 residues. The CDR3 sequence: CASSVRAQFPGQSSYEQYF. The CDR3 nucleotides are TGTGCCAGCAGCGTGAGGGCCCAATTCCCGGGACAGAGCTCCTACGAGCAGTACTTC. The full variable domain, rest sourced from reference TRBV9 and TRBJ2-7, is DSGVTQTPKHLITATGQRVTLRCSPRSGDLSVYWYQQSLDQGLQFLIQYYNGEERAKGNILERFSAQQFPDLHSELNLSSLELGDSALYFCASSVRAQFPGQSSYEQYFGPGTRLTVT.

About this clone itself: Distinct nucleotide sequences in the sample also encode this CDR3. The V and J genes are TRBV5-1 and TRBJ1-1; D not certain. The V end lost 1 base, the J end lost 0 bases, and 4 bases lay between the germline ends. The CDR3 has 13 residues. Germline V lookup: CDR1 SGHRS, CDR2 YFSETQ. In DNA form, the CDR3 reads TGCGCCAGCAGCTTGTATCTGAACACTGAAGCTTTCTTT. This translates into CASSLYLNTEAFF.

This clone has a handful of counts. The sample holds other DNA sequences that translate to the same CDR3. The chain has TRBV19 and TRBJ2-6, with D uncertain. V was trimmed by 7 bases and J by 4 bases, leaving 11 bases between them. Germline V gives CDR1 LNHDA, CDR2 SQIVND (reference sequence). The CDR3 length is 14 residues. The CDR3 spells CASNRGSGANVLTF. The CDR3 nucleotides read TGTGCCAGTAATCGTGGCTCCGGGGCCAACGTCCTGACTTTC.

The chain employs TRBV5-1 and TRBJ1-3; 12 positions agree with TRBD1. The V segment lost 0 bases and the J segment 4 bases; nucleotides outside the gene matches: 8. Per germline, CDR1 SGHRS and CDR2 YFSETQ. The CDR3 spans 18 residues. The CDR3 sequence: CASSLEGQGALWGNTIYF. The CDR3, as DNA: TGCGCCAGCAGCTTGGAGGGACAGGGGGCATTATGGGGAAACACCATATATTTT.

The chain combines TRBV30 with TRBJ1-4; D is ambiguous. Germline V gene data show CDR1 as GTSNPN and CDR2 as SVGIG (reference sequence). V lost 2 bases and J lost 5, with 15 bases in between. This CDR3 spans 15 amino acids. The chain's CDR3 is CAWSKESGRNEKLFF. The DNA of the CDR3 is TGTGCCTGGAGTAAGGAAAGCGGGCGGAATGAAAAACTGTTTTTT.